This T cell receptor (beta chain) was sequenced in a study of identifying expanded T cells in peripheral blood. Germline lookup yields CDR1 LNHDA and CDR2 SQIVND (reference sequence). V lost 5 bases and J lost 14, with 18 bases in between. This CDR3 spans 12 amino acids. The assay was immunoSEQ multiplex PCR, and TCRdb's table has in-frame clones only and misses some. Of over 85,000 clones in the sample, 70% to 90% were seen once. This clonotype was sampled from a person aged 18 to 70 in good health. This chain joins TRBV19 and TRBJ2-5; TRBD2 might be the D (5 bases). Sequencing input: blood. The CDR3 coding sequence is TGTGCCAGTAGTCGCCTTGCTGGACTCCCTTACTTC. This codes for CASSRLAGLPYF. The variable domain in full, completed from reference TRBV19 and TRBJ2-5, reads DGGITQSPKYLFRKEGQNVTLSCEQNLNHDAMYWYRQDPGQGLRLIYYSQIVNDFQKGDIAEGYSVSREKKESFPLTVTSAQKNPTAFYLCASSRLAGLPYFGPGTRLLVL.